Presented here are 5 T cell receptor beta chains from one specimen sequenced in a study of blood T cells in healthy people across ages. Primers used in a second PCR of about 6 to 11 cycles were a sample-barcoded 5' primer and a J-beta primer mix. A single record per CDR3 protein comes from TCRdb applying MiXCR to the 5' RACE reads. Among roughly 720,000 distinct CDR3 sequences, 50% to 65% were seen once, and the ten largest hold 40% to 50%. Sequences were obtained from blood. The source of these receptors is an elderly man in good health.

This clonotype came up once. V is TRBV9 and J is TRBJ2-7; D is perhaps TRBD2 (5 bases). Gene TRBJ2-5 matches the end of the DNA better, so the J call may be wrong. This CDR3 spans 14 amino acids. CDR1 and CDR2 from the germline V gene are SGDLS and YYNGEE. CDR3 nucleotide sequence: TGTGCCAGCAGCGTACGGCAAAGAGGGGAGACCCAGTACTTC. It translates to CASSVRQRGETQYF.

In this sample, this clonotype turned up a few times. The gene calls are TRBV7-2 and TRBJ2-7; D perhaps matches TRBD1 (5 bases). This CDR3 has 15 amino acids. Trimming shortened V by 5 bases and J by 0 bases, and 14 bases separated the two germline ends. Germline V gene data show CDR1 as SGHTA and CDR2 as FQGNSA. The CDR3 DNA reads TGTGCCAGCAGCCCAGGGCCCACAGGCTCCTACGAGCAGTACTTC. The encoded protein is CASSPGPTGSYEQYF.

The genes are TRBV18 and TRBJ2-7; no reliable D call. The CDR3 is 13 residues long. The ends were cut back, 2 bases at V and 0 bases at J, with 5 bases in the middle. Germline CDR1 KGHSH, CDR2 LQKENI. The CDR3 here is CASSPSASYEQYF. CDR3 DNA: TGTGCCAGCTCACCATCAGCCTCCTACGAGCAGTACTTC.

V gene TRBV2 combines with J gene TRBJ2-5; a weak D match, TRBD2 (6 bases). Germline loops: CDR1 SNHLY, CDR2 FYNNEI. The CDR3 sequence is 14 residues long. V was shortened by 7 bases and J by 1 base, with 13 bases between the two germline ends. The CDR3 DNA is TGTGCCAGCAACGAACAGCGGGTCCAAGAGACCCAGTACTTC. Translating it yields CASNEQRVQETQYF.

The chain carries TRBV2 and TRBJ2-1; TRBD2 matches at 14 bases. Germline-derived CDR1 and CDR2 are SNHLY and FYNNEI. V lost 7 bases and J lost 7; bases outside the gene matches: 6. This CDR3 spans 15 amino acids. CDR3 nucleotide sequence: TGTGCCAGCAACCCAGGACTAGCGGGAGGAAATGAGCAGTTCTTC. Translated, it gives CASNPGLAGGNEQFF.